Following are 2 T cell receptor beta chains from one sample sequenced in a study of CD8 T cells in Susac syndrome. Random hexamers were used to reverse transcribe an amount of roughly 0.5 to 1 ug RNA. TCRdb re-called the immunoSEQ multiplex PCR reads through MiXCR, storing one row per CDR3 protein. Of 150,000 to 180,000 distinct CDR3 sequences in the sample, roughly 95% were seen once. Sequencing used CD8+ T cells from PBMCs. Every receptor here comes from a human donor with multiple sclerosis.

V is TRBV4-1 and J is TRBJ2-1; D is unclear. Trimming removed 1 base from V and 2 bases from J, with 18 bases in between. The germline V gene has CDR1 MGHRA and CDR2 YSYEKL. The CDR3 has 18 amino acids. The CDR3 coding sequence is TGCGCCAGCAGCCAAGTTGATCAGGTTTTGGAGACCTACAATGAGCAGTTCTTC. Its protein product is CASSQVDQVLETYNEQFF.

In this sample, this clonotype turned up a few times. This chain uses TRBV30 with TRBJ2-3; D possibly corresponds to TRBD2 (6 bases). The germline gives CDR1 GTSNPN, CDR2 SVGIG (reference sequence). The CDR3 sequence is 14 residues long. V was shortened by 4 bases and J by 3 bases, with 14 bases between the two germline ends. CDR3 region: CAWTRAGPTDTQYF. The CDR3 DNA follows: TGTGCCTGGACCCGGGCGGGGCCAACAGATACGCAGTATTTT.